A selection of T cell receptor beta chains follows, all from one sample in a study of blood T cell repertoires in COVID-19. Using immunoSEQ multiplex PCR, the repertoire was profiled, and TCRdb retains in-frame clones only, with some absent. The table has roughly 140,000 clones, 80% seen once. Sequenced material: peripheral blood. The receptors come from a man between 65 and 85 years old who had recovered from COVID-19. Each CDR3 is given with its conserved first and last residue. D genes are given only for firm matches. Not every row has a clone size; where given, it reads once, few, many or a size class.

D	V	J	size	CDR3	DNA
TRBD1	TRBV6-5	TRBJ1-4	.	CASSQPGTGEKLFF	TGTGCCAGCAGCCAACCCGGGACAGGGGAAAAACTGTTTTTT
.	TRBV30	TRBJ2-5	many	CAWSRDFGSETQYF	TGTGCCTGGAGTCGGGATTTTGGGTCAGAGACCCAGTACTTC
.	TRBV11-2	TRBJ2-7	few	CASSSGGASYEQYF	TGTGCCAGCAGCTCCGGCGGTGCCTCCTACGAGCAGTACTTC
.	TRBV4-1	TRBJ2-7	.	CASSQDFGQGHEQYF	TGCGCCAGCAGCCAAGATTTCGGGCAGGGGCACGAGCAGTACTTC
TRBD2	TRBV6-5	TRBJ2-2	.	CASSTRGGGTGELFF	TGTGCCAGCAGTACCCGGGGGGGAGGCACCGGGGAGCTGTTTTTT
TRBD2	TRBV19	TRBJ2-5	once	CASSISGRTQETQYF	TGTGCCAGTAGTATAAGCGGGAGGACCCAAGAGACCCAGTACTTC
TRBD1	TRBV27	TRBJ1-2	.	CASSSIEDRGDYGYTF	TGTGCCAGCAGTTCGATCGAGGACAGGGGTGACTATGGCTACACCTTC
TRBD2	TRBV19	TRBJ2-3	.	CASSMLTSGNADTQYF	TGTGCCAGTAGTATGTTAACTAGCGGGAACGCAGATACGCAGTATTTT
.	TRBV6-2/TRBV6-3	TRBJ2-4	once	CASSYREGGAKNIQYF	TGTGCCAGCAGTTACAGGGAAGGCGGGGCCAAAAACATTCAGTACTTC
.	TRBV11-2	TRBJ2-7	.	CASSFDVRSYEQYF	TGTGCCAGCAGCTTTGATGTGCGTTCCTACGAGCAGTACTTC
TRBD2	TRBV7-2	TRBJ2-1	.	CASSSKLAGGYNEQFF	TGTGCCAGCAGCTCTAAACTAGCGGGAGGTTACAATGAGCAGTTCTTC
TRBD1	TRBV3-1/TRBV3-2	TRBJ2-6	.	CASSQDRSRTTGGDGANVLTF	TGTGCCAGCAGCCAAGACCGGTCCCGAACTACAGGGGGCGATGGGGCCAACGTCCTGACTTTC
.	TRBV13	TRBJ2-7	.	CASSGRGTYEQYF	TGTGCCAGCAGCGGCCGGGGGACCTACGAGCAGTACTTC
TRBD2	TRBV9	TRBJ2-7	.	CASSREGRPGLAAPSSYEQYF	TGTGCCAGCAGCCGAGAGGGAAGGCCGGGACTAGCGGCCCCGAGCTCCTACGAGCAGTACTTC
.	TRBV19	TRBJ1-2	.	CASSTQNTGNYGYTF	TGTGCCAGTAGTACACAGAATACAGGAAACTATGGCTACACCTTC
.	TRBV30	TRBJ1-2	.	CAWSAGVNYGYTF	TGTGCCTGGAGTGCCGGGGTTAACTATGGCTACACCTTC
.	TRBV5-4	TRBJ1-4	once	CASSPDPGEKLFF	TGTGCCAGCAGCCCGGACCCGGGGGAAAAACTGTTTTTT
.	TRBV23-1	TRBJ2-7	.	CASSRTGSSYEQYF	TGCGCCAGCAGCCGAACAGGGAGCTCCTACGAGCAGTACTTC
TRBD2	TRBV5-4	TRBJ2-3	.	CASSSPGLAGGPSDTQYF	TGTGCCAGCAGCTCACCGGGACTAGCGGGAGGGCCATCAGATACGCAGTATTTT
TRBD1	TRBV11-3	TRBJ2-7	.	CASSIGTGYEQYF	TGTGCCAGCAGCATCGGGACAGGCTACGAGCAGTACTTC
.	TRBV11-2	TRBJ1-3	.	CASSPRMGGMRNTIYF	TGTGCCAGCAGCCCCCGGATGGGGGGAATGAGAAACACCATATATTTT
.	TRBV7-8	TRBJ2-1	.	CASTPMGASYNEQFF	TGTGCCAGCACCCCCATGGGGGCGTCCTACAATGAGCAGTTCTTC
.	TRBV12-3/TRBV12-4	TRBJ2-5	.	CASSFGGETQYF	TGTGCCAGCAGTTTTGGGGGGGAGACCCAGTACTTC
.	TRBV5-6	TRBJ2-1	.	CASSQNYNEQFF	TGTGCCAGCAGCCAAAACTACAATGAGCAGTTCTTC
TRBD2	TRBV10-3	TRBJ2-7	.	CAISERGASGGEQYF	TGTGCCATCAGTGAGCGGGGGGCTAGCGGGGGCGAGCAGTACTTC
TRBD2	TRBV7-2	TRBJ2-7	once	CASSLHPRGTSGRFYEQYF	TGTGCCAGCAGCTTACACCCTCGCGGGACTAGCGGGAGGTTCTACGAGCAGTACTTC
TRBD1	TRBV6-6	TRBJ2-4	once	CASSVVQGSKNIQYF	TGTGCCAGCAGCGTCGTACAGGGGTCCAAAAACATTCAGTACTTC
TRBD1	TRBV4-1	TRBJ2-7	once	CASSDVGTGTFSVEQYF	TGCGCCAGCAGCGACGTTGGGACAGGGACATTCTCTGTCGAGCAGTACTTC
.	TRBV7-9	TRBJ2-1	.	CASSPSTPSNEQFF	TGTGCCAGCAGCCCATCGACTCCAAGCAATGAGCAGTTCTTC
TRBD2	TRBV4-2	TRBJ2-4	.	CASSQAGTSQAKNIQYF	TGTGCCAGCAGCCAAGCTGGGACTAGTCAGGCCAAAAACATTCAGTACTTC
TRBD2	TRBV27	TRBJ2-2	.	CASSSHRGLAAVRGELFF	TGTGCCAGCAGTTCCCATCGCGGACTAGCGGCAGTAAGGGGGGAGCTGTTTTTT
.	TRBV27	TRBJ1-1	once	CASSLGGPVGTEAFF	TGTGCCAGCAGTTTGGGAGGGCCGGTAGGCACTGAAGCTTTCTTT
.	TRBV7-9	TRBJ2-5	.	CASSAETQYF	TGTGCCAGCAGCGCGGAGACCCAGTACTTC
.	TRBV19	TRBJ1-5	.	CASSGDINQPQHF	TGTGCCAGTAGTGGGGACATCAATCAGCCCCAGCATTTT
.	TRBV12-3/TRBV12-4	TRBJ2-3	once	CATRQAGPDTQYF	TGTGCCACCCGTCAAGCGGGTCCAGATACGCAGTATTTT
TRBD1	TRBV29-1	TRBJ2-7	.	CSVELRDRRGYSYEQYF	TGCAGCGTTGAATTACGGGACAGGAGAGGGTACTCCTACGAGCAGTACTTC
.	TRBV27	TRBJ1-1	.	CASSFRQRNTEAFF	TGTGCCAGCAGTTTCAGACAGAGGAACACTGAAGCTTTCTTT
.	TRBV12-3/TRBV12-4	TRBJ1-1	.	CASSTSKTGEAFF	TGTGCCAGCAGTACCTCCAAGACAGGTGAAGCTTTCTTT